A single sample is the source of the 3 T cell receptor beta chains below, sequenced in a study of blood T cell repertoires in COVID-19. Using immunoSEQ multiplex PCR, the repertoire was profiled, and TCRdb retains in-frame clones only, with some absent. The sample yields 97,000 or so clones, more than 75% seen once. The sequenced material came from peripheral blood. All receptors come from a man aged 50 to 60 with active or convalescent COVID-19.

V gene TRBV12-3 or TRBV12-4 combines with J gene TRBJ1-2, with a tentative D call TRBD1 (5 bases). There are 13 residues in the CDR3. V shed 6 bases and J shed 0 bases, with 8 bases lying between them. The CDR3 DNA reads TGTGCCAGCAGCCCGGGGGCTAACTATGGCTACACCTTC. This sequence encodes CASSPGANYGYTF.

The V gene is TRBV5-6, the J gene TRBJ2-5; 8 bases match TRBD2. The trim removed 0 bases at V and 4 bases at J, leaving 5 bases unmatched. Germline V gives CDR1 SGHDT, CDR2 YYEEEE. The CDR3 is 15 amino acids. In DNA form, the CDR3 reads TGTGCCAGCAGCTTGGCGGGGGGGCCGGGAGAGACCCAGTACTTC. Translated, it gives CASSLAGGPGETQYF. Full variable domain (remainder filled in from reference TRBV5-6 and TRBJ2-5): DAGVTQSPTHLIKTRGQQVTLRCSPKSGHDTVSWYQQALGQGPQFIFQYYEEEERQRGNFPDRFSGHQFPNYSSELNVNALLLGDSALYLCASSLAGGPGETQYFGPGTRLLVL.

In this sample, this clone turned up a few times. The CDR3 coding sequence is TGTGCCAGCAGCGCGCGGACAGGCAACACTGAAGCTTTCTTT. It is translated as CASSARTGNTEAFF. This chain connects TRBV7-2 to TRBJ1-1, with 7 nucleotides matching TRBD1. This CDR3 contains 14 residues. V shed 5 bases and J 2 bases; nucleotides not matched to a gene: 5. Germline CDR1 and CDR2: SGHTA and FQGNSA.